This TCR beta chain stems from a study of human T cells and chemical hapten exposure. TCRdb re-derived calls from the RACE reads in MiXCR, one entry per CDR3 protein. The sample holds a few hundred thousand distinct CDR3 sequences; about 5% are singletons and the top ten take about 8.2%. Sample time point: pre-sensitization, week 0. Treatment here: therapeutic diphenylcyclopropenone sensitization with weekly scalp DPC. Every donor had alopecia and was 18 to 70 years old; all were suitable for DPC. The clonotype comes from a woman between 18 and 29 years old with alopecia areata. Some clones in this sample may be carry-over from other donors' samples. The sample here was whole blood, taken in connection with sensitization to the hapten diphenylcyclopropenone (DPC).

CDR3 loop: CASSKDRDTDTQYF. The CDR3 bases are TGTGCCAGCTCAAAGGACAGGGACACAGATACGCAGTATTTT. The chain joins TRBV18 to TRBJ2-3, with 8 bases that match TRBD1. The CDR3 runs 14 residues. The trim removed 5 bases at V and 2 bases at J, leaving 3 bases unmatched. Looked up from germline, CDR1 is KGHSH and CDR2 is LQKENI.